The 31 T cell receptor beta chains reported below all come from one sample, sequenced in a study of blood T cells in healthy people across ages. The second PCR ran roughly 6 to 12 cycles with a sample-barcoded 5' primer and J-beta primers. TCRdb reanalysed the 5' RACE reads using MiXCR and keeps one entry per CDR3 protein. The sample shows 1.8 million or so distinct CDR3 sequences, about two fifths of them seen only once. The sample was blood. The receptors originated from a human donor in good health.

V is TRBV12-3 or TRBV12-4 and J is TRBJ2-5; the D gene is possibly TRBD2 (7 bases). The DNA end is a closer match to TRBJ2-7, so the J assignment may be wrong. The CDR3 is 15 residues long. CDR3 in amino acids: CASGTSGGLRYEQYF. DNA for the CDR3: TGTGCCAGCGGCACCTCGGGGGGCCTACGTTACGAGCAGTACTTC.

This clonotype has just a few counts. V and J are TRBV12-3 or TRBV12-4 and TRBJ1-2; tentatively, D is TRBD1 (5 bases). The CDR3 is 13 amino acids. Trimming removed 7 bases at V and 6 bases at J, with 15 bases between. Here the CDR3 DNA reads TGTGCCAGCACCTTTTACAGGCCCAATGGCTACACCTTC. Amino acids: CASTFYRPNGYTF.

This clonotype was detected many times. The rearrangement links TRBV14 to TRBJ1-2; possible D gene TRBD1, 6 bases. Looked up from germline, CDR1 is SGHDN and CDR2 is FVKESK. The CDR3 length is 14 residues. The V end lost 2 bases, the J end lost 7 bases, and 14 bases lay between the germline ends. CDR3 region: CASSQWGPESGYTF. CDR3 coding DNA: TGTGCCAGCAGCCAATGGGGGCCAGAAAGTGGCTACACCTTC.

Only a few counts were recorded for this clonotype. This CDR3 reads CASSRSRTAAYSVEQYF. The CDR3, as DNA: TGTGCCAGCAGTCGATCGCGGACAGCGGCATATTCGGTCGAGCAGTACTTC. V gene TRBV12-3 or TRBV12-4 combines with J gene TRBJ2-4; a possible D gene is TRBD1 (6 bases). The J call may be incorrect, as the DNA end agrees better with TRBJ2-7. This CDR3 contains 17 residues.

This clonotype was seen more than once but under ten times. The genes are TRBV4-3 and TRBJ2-7; 9 positions match TRBD1. CDR1 and CDR2 from the germline V gene are LGHNA and YSLEER. The ends lost 5 bases at V and 8 bases at J; junction bases unmatched: 10. This CDR3 has 14 amino acids. CDR3 in amino acids: CASSIPGTGTKQYF. Written as DNA, the CDR3 is TGCGCCAGCAGCATACCCGGGACAGGGACCAAGCAGTACTTC.

This clonotype was observed at least ten times. The chain links TRBV11-1 to TRBJ2-7; 9 bases are a match to TRBD1. Germline CDR1 SGHAT, CDR2 FQDESV (reference sequence). There are 13 residues in the CDR3. V was pared by 4 bases and J by 5 bases, with 3 bases of the junction left unmatched. The CDR3: CASSWTGADEQYF. As DNA, the CDR3 is TGTGCCAGCAGCTGGACAGGGGCGGACGAGCAGTACTTC.

The chain uses TRBV11-3 and TRBJ2-5, with D tentatively TRBD2 (5 bases). Germline values: CDR1 SGHNT, CDR2 YENEEA. The CDR3 covers 14 residues. The V and J ends lost 8 bases and 5 bases respectively, with 18 bases between them. CDR3 sequence: CASGRLEVAETQYF. CDR3 DNA sequence: TGTGCCAGCGGTCGACTGGAGGTGGCGGAGACCCAGTACTTC.

This clonotype has a single count. Relative to the germline gene, one junction end is altered; a read error may explain this. The chain employs TRBV4-1 and TRBJ2-1, with TRBD2 matching over 12 bases. Germline loops: CDR1 MGHRA, CDR2 YSYEKL. This CDR3 has 17 amino acids. The chain's CDR3 is CACSRLPTSGGYNEQFF. In nucleotides, the CDR3 is TGCGCCTGCAGCCGGTTACCGACTAGCGGGGGCTACAATGAGCAGTTCTTC.

The chain links TRBV14 to TRBJ2-3, with TRBD2 identical over 8 bases. This CDR3 is built from 18 residues. The V segment lost 0 bases and the J segment 0 bases; nucleotides outside the gene matches: 8. Per the germline V gene, CDR1 is SGHDN and CDR2 is FVKESK. The CDR3 bases are TGTGCCAGCAGCCAAGATATCGGAGCGGGGGTTAGCACAGATACGCAGTATTTT. It codes for CASSQDIGAGVSTDTQYF.

This chain connects TRBV6-1 to TRBJ2-2, with D tentatively TRBD2 (5 bases). The V gene's germline CDR1 is MNHNS and CDR2 SASEGT. Between the trimmed V and J ends, which lost 11 bases and 6 bases, there was a span of 13 bases. The CDR3 has 12 amino acids. CDR3 protein: CAGPQEAGELFF. In DNA form, the CDR3 reads TGTGCCGGCCCCCAGGAGGCCGGGGAGCTGTTTTTT.

This clonotype was picked up a small number of times. The genes are TRBV7-2 and TRBJ2-5, with TRBD1 identical over 8 bases. CDR1 and CDR2 (germline): SGHTA, FQGNSA. J lost 5 bases, V lost 5 bases, and 10 bases had no gene match. The CDR3 runs 15 residues. CDR3 residues: CASSPQTGVGETQYF. DNA for the CDR3: TGTGCCAGCAGCCCGCAGACAGGGGTCGGGGAGACCCAGTACTTC.

V and J are TRBV2 and TRBJ2-1, with 7 bases identical to TRBD2. Germline lookup yields CDR1 SNHLY and CDR2 FYNNEI. The length of the CDR3 is 13 residues. The junction had 10 bases not matched to a gene; V was cut back by 7 bases and J by 10 bases. CDR3 nucleotides: TGTGCCAGCATCCGGGAAGCGGGGAAAGAGCAGTTCTTC. Translating it yields CASIREAGKEQFF.

This rearrangement joins TRBV12-3 or TRBV12-4 to TRBJ2-1, with TRBD1 matching over 7 bases. The junction had 12 bases not matched to a gene; V was cut back by 6 bases and J by 7 bases. The CDR3 has 15 residues. In nucleotides, the CDR3 is TGTGCCAGCAGCCCTCGACAGGGCCTCGTGAATGAGCAGTTCTTC. Protein product: CASSPRQGLVNEQFF.

To note about this clonotype: This may come from a read error, since a much larger clone is one base off. The CDR3 bases are TGTGCCAGCAGCTTATATGACAACTCCTACGGGCAGTACTTC. Translation: CASSLYDNSYGQYF. The chain employs TRBV11-2 and TRBJ2-7; D is undetermined. This CDR3 comprises 14 residues. CDR1 is SGHAT, CDR2 FQNNGV, per germline. The variable domain in full, completed from reference TRBV11-2 and TRBJ2-7, reads EAGVAQSPRYKIIEKRQSVAFWCNPISGHATLYWYQQILGQGPKLLIQFQNNGVVDDSQLPKDRFSAERLKGVDSTLKIQPAKLEDSAVYLCASSLYDNSYGQYFGPGTRLTVT.

Regarding this clonotype: A read error may produce the germline difference seen at one junction end. The V call is TRBV4-3, the J call TRBJ2-5; D call uncertain. The last part of the DNA fits TRBJ2-7 better; the J call may be wrong. The CDR3 covers 16 residues. Germline loops: CDR1 LGHNA, CDR2 YSLEER. In DNA form, the CDR3 reads TGCGCCAGCGGCCAAGATCTTATGGGATTCACCTACGAGCAGTACTTC. Protein sequence: CASGQDLMGFTYEQYF.

A note on this clonotype: A read error may explain this, as a much larger clone is one base away. V usage is TRBV7-2 and J usage is TRBJ2-1, with D unclear. Between the trimmed V and J ends, which lost 1 base and 9 bases, there was a span of 10 bases. Germline-derived CDR1 and CDR2 are SGHTA and FQGNSA. This CDR3 has 13 amino acids. For the CDR3, the DNA is TGTGCCAGCAGCTTAGTTCAAGCGAGTGAGCAGTTCTTC. Protein product: CASSLVQASEQFF.

V is TRBV14 and J is TRBJ2-6; weak D call: TRBD2 (6 bases). CDR3 size: 18 residues. The V and J ends lost 2 bases and 0 bases respectively, with 14 bases between them. CDR1 and CDR2 from the germline V gene are SGHDN and FVKESK. CDR3 protein: CASSQLQLGGSGANVLTF. DNA of the CDR3: TGTGCCAGCAGCCAACTTCAGTTGGGGGGCTCTGGGGCCAACGTCCTGACTTTC.

This clonotype was seen a handful of times. V usage is TRBV9 and J usage is TRBJ2-1; 9 bases agree with TRBD1. The CDR3 is 13 amino acids. V trimming: 6 bases; J trimming: 6 bases; junction bases outside the gene matches: 4. CDR1 is SGDLS and CDR2 is YYNGEE in the germline V gene. This chain's CDR3 is CASTETGGNEQFF. In nucleotides, the CDR3 is TGTGCCAGCACTGAGACAGGGGGCAATGAGCAGTTCTTC.

Written as DNA, the CDR3 is TGTGCCAGCAGCCCGGAGACAGGGGGAAATCATGGCTACACCTTC. Its protein product is CASSPETGGNHGYTF. The rearrangement joins TRBV5-6 to TRBJ1-2; 9 bases are a match to TRBD1. This CDR3 is 15 amino acids long. With V trimmed by 4 bases and J by 6 bases, 10 bases remained unmatched. CDR1 is SGHDT and CDR2 is YYEEEE in the germline V gene.

This chain connects TRBV2 to TRBJ2-5, with D hard to call. Trimming took off 4 bases at V and 7 bases at J, with 16 bases between the two ends. This CDR3 has 14 residues. Germline V gene sequence: CDR1 SNHLY, CDR2 FYNNEI. This CDR3 is CASSGLNRLGTQYF. The CDR3 DNA sequence: TGTGCCAGCAGTGGACTGAATCGATTGGGGACCCAGTACTTC.

The table lists this clonotype with a few counts. The rearrangement uses TRBV11-2 and TRBJ1-5; 7 bases fit TRBD1. The CDR3 contains 20 residues. In germline, CDR1 is SGHAT, CDR2 FQNNGV. V lost 5 bases and J lost 0; bases outside the gene matches: 19. The CDR3 spells CASSHPSPTWTGYSNQPQHF. Here the CDR3 DNA reads TGTGCCAGCAGCCACCCATCTCCTACCTGGACAGGATATAGCAATCAGCCCCAGCATTTT.

The chain employs TRBV7-2 and TRBJ1-3; D perhaps matches TRBD1 (5 bases). From germline, CDR1 is SGHTA and CDR2 FQGNSA. The V gene lost 5 bases and the J gene lost 4 bases, with 15 bases spanning the gap. The CDR3 runs 15 residues. CDR3 DNA: TGTGCCAGCAGCCCACTAGGGGTGGTAGGAAACACCATATATTTT. Amino acid sequence: CASSPLGVVGNTIYF.

This clonotype was recorded a few times. The chain combines TRBV29-1 with TRBJ2-3; D not resolved. From germline, CDR1 is SQVTM and CDR2 ANQGSEA. The CDR3 is 12 residues long. Trimming removed 7 bases from V and 1 base from J, with 9 bases in between. The CDR3 is CSAADGTDTQYF. The CDR3 DNA reads as TGCAGCGCTGCTGACGGCACAGATACGCAGTATTTT.

This clonotype was seen only a few times. The J gene is TRBJ2-1, the V gene TRBV12-3 or TRBV12-4, with 12 bases matching TRBD2. The J segment lost 15 bases and the V segment lost 6 bases, leaving 12 bases of the junction unmatched. This CDR3 comprises 14 residues. The CDR3 bases are TGTGCCAGCAGGCAAACTAGCGGGGGGTCGCGGTGGTTCTTC. Translating gives CASRQTSGGSRWFF.

This clonotype was counted only a few times. The V and J genes are TRBV7-2 and TRBJ2-7; TRBD1 agrees at 9 bases. Looked up from germline, CDR1 is SGHTA and CDR2 is FQGNSA. V lost 5 bases and J lost 5; bases outside the gene matches: 4. CDR3 length: 13 residues. The CDR3, as DNA: TGTGCCAGCAGCCCACAGGGGGCAGACGAGCAGTACTTC. It is translated as CASSPQGADEQYF.

V gene TRBV4-1 combines with J gene TRBJ1-6; 8 nucleotides agree with TRBD1. There are 19 residues in the CDR3. The V and J ends lost 3 bases and 4 bases, in that order; junction bases with no gene match: 14. Germline CDR1 and CDR2: MGHRA and YSYEKL. Here the CDR3 DNA reads TGCGCCAGCAGCCACAATATCGGGACAGGCCTGGCGTATAATTCACCCCTCCACTTT. Its translation is CASSHNIGTGLAYNSPLHF.

CDR3 sequence: CSVHHGGIDTQYF. The CDR3 bases are TGCAGCGTCCACCACGGGGGCATAGATACGCAGTATTTT. The chain joins TRBV29-1 to TRBJ2-3; D is tentatively TRBD1 or TRBD2 (6 bases each). Deletions cut 6 bases from V and 5 bases from J, with 15 bases between. This CDR3 has 13 residues. Germline loops: CDR1 SQVTM, CDR2 ANQGSEA.

This clonotype was seen only a few times. J is TRBJ2-7 and V is TRBV20-1; D may be TRBD1 (5 bases). Trimming shortened V by 3 bases and J by 7 bases, and 16 bases separated the two germline ends. The CDR3 extends over 13 amino acids. Per germline, CDR1 DFQATT and CDR2 SNEGSKA (reference sequence). As DNA, the CDR3 is TGCAGTGCTAGGAGAACAGGCTACTGGGAGCAGTACTTC. This translates into CSARRTGYWEQYF.

This chain connects TRBV29-1 to TRBJ1-1; no reliable D call. The germline V gene has CDR1 SQVTM and CDR2 ANQGSEA. The V end lost 4 bases, the J end lost 1 base, and 10 bases lay between the germline ends. The CDR3 is 13 amino acids. The CDR3 loop reads CSVGRLTNTEAFF. In DNA, the CDR3 is TGCAGCGTTGGGAGATTGACGAACACTGAAGCTTTCTTT.

The CDR3, as DNA: TGTGCCACCAGCCAAGGAGGGACATCCAACTATGGCTACACCTTC. It translates to CATSQGGTSNYGYTF. The chain employs TRBV15 and TRBJ1-2, with a tentative D call TRBD1 (6 bases). Trimming removed 5 bases at V and 2 bases at J, with 15 bases between. From germline, CDR1 is LNHNV and CDR2 YYDKDF (reference sequence). This CDR3 contains 15 residues. The full variable domain, completed using reference TRBV15 and TRBJ1-2, is DAMVIQNPRYQVTQFGKPVTLSCSQTLNHNVMYWYQQKSSQAPKLLFHYYDKDFNNEADTPDNFQSRRPNTSFCFLDIRSPGLGDTAMYLCATSQGGTSNYGYTFGSGTRLTVV.

The CDR3 region has the DNA TGTGCCAGCAGCTTAAAACGGACAGGGGTCACCGGGGAGCTGTTTTTT. Translation gives CASSLKRTGVTGELFF. The chain combines TRBV7-9 with TRBJ2-2; 9 nucleotides line up with TRBD1. V lost 2 bases to trimming and J lost 4 bases; unmatched junction nucleotides: 5. This CDR3 has 16 amino acids. CDR1 and CDR2 from the germline V gene are SEHNR and FQNEAQ (reference sequence).